Included here is one T cell receptor beta chain sequence, with context. This record belongs to a study of blood T cell repertoires in COVID-19. Study summary: Collection of acute and convalescent COVID-19 samples took place in the United States, Italy and Spain. PBMCs, B-cell-depleted T cells, or T cells provided the cDNA or gDNA that made up the material.

V was cut by 3 bases and J by 5 bases, with 14 bases left in between. Looked up from germline, CDR1 is SGHTA and CDR2 is FQGNSA. The CDR3 length is 15 residues. The assay was immunoSEQ multiplex PCR, and TCRdb's table has in-frame clones only and misses some. The sample holds about 220,000 clones, around three quarters seen once. The sequencing input was peripheral blood. The sequence came from a woman in her seventies with acute or convalescent COVID-19. This chain joins TRBV7-2 and TRBJ2-1, with D possibly being TRBD2 (7 bases). The CDR3 spells CASSLGGASNNEQFF. DNA of the CDR3: TGTGCCAGCAGCTTGGGGGGGGCTAGCAACAATGAGCAGTTCTTC.